This T cell receptor (beta chain) was observed in a study of control samples from healthy donors and cancer patients. Sequencing was performed with immunoSEQ multiplex PCR; in TCRdb, only in-frame clones are kept and a portion is missing. Altogether approximately 130,000 clones are present, more than 75% being singletons, with the ten largest covering about 12%. Trimming took 5 bases from V and 13 from J; bases not matched to a gene: 8. This CDR3 comprises 12 residues. Germline-derived CDR1 and CDR2 are SNHLY and FYNNEI. The clonotype originates from a man aged 30-40 years in good health. The sequenced sample consisted of blood. This chain connects TRBV2 to TRBJ1-1, with 9 bases matching TRBD1. The CDR3 is CASSPWTGVGFF. The CDR3 DNA is TGTGCCAGCAGTCCCTGGACAGGGGTGGGTTTCTTT.